The next 29 T cell receptor beta chains were all read from a single sample in a study of T-cell reconstitution after alpha-beta-depleted transplantation in children. Preparation of the TCRbeta library involved a method that used unique molecular identifiers. TCRdb passed the PCR reads through MiXCR, listing each CDR3 protein once. The sample records a few hundred thousand distinct CDR3 sequences, around 9.1% being singletons. Sequences were derived from PBMCs, sampled before TCRalphabeta/CD19-depleted stem cell transplant. The receptors shown here come from a boy under two years old with acute myeloid leukemia, due to receive a stem cell transplant.

This clonotype was observed a few times. CDR3 residues: CASSQRTGGAWGYTF. DNA of the CDR3: TGTGCCAGCAGCCAACGTACAGGGGGCGCTTGGGGCTACACCTTC. The chain couples TRBV28 to TRBJ1-2, with 9 bases fitting TRBD1. Germline lookup yields CDR1 MDHEN and CDR2 SYDVKM. The CDR3 is 15 residues long. The V gene end was trimmed by 6 bases and the J gene end by 8 bases; junction bases not matched to a gene: 13.

This clonotype was seen repeatedly, ten times or more. The V gene is TRBV11-2, the J gene TRBJ2-1; 15 bases fit TRBD2. The CDR3 is made up of 18 amino acids. The V segment lost 1 base and the J segment 9 bases; nucleotides outside the gene matches: 10. Germline CDR1 and CDR2: SGHAT and FQNNGV. The DNA of the CDR3 is TGTGCCAGCAGCTTAGGGATTCGGACTAGCGGGGGGGCGAGTGAGCAGTTCTTC. This gives the protein CASSLGIRTSGGASEQFF.

This clonotype has only a few counts. V and J are TRBV4-3 and TRBJ1-6; 11 nucleotides align to TRBD1. From germline, CDR1 is LGHNA and CDR2 YSLEER. The V gene end was trimmed by 6 bases and the J gene end by 7 bases; junction bases not matched to a gene: 5. The CDR3 consists of 15 residues. CDR3 sequence reads: CASRRGQGANSPLHF. The CDR3 nucleotides read TGCGCCAGCAGGCGCGGACAGGGGGCCAATTCACCCCTCCACTTT.

This clonotype has ten or more counts. The CDR3 loop reads CASSQVSWETQYF. Written as DNA, the CDR3 is TGTGCCAGCAGCCAAGTATCCTGGGAGACCCAGTACTTC. The gene calls are TRBV4-2 and TRBJ2-5; D remains ambiguous. The V gene's germline CDR1 is LGHNA and CDR2 YNFKEQ. The CDR3 is made up of 13 amino acids. Trimming left V 1 base short and J 5 bases short, with 8 bases between.

This clonotype was detected many times. The chain links TRBV29-1 to TRBJ2-7; D might be TRBD1 (6 bases). This CDR3 region has 12 residues. Germline V CDR1 and CDR2: SQVTM, ANQGSEA. V was trimmed by 6 bases and J by 3 bases, leaving 12 bases between them. CDR3 amino acids: CSVSGRGYEQYF. CDR3 in DNA: TGCAGCGTCTCGGGCAGGGGCTACGAGCAGTACTTC.

This clonotype occurred a few times. This chain joins TRBV7-3 and TRBJ2-7; TRBD1 agrees at 9 bases. The CDR3 length is 15 residues. Germline loops: CDR1 SGHTA, CDR2 FQGTGA. Trimming at V came to 3 bases and at J to 6 bases, leaving 9 bases not matched to a gene. CDR3 protein: CASSFTGTGRGEQYF. In nucleotides, the CDR3 is TGTGCCAGCAGCTTCACCGGGACAGGGAGAGGCGAGCAGTACTTC.

This clonotype was counted ten times or more. This sequence joins TRBV5-1 and TRBJ2-1; 7 bases line up with TRBD2. This CDR3 spans 15 amino acids. V lost 0 bases and J lost 1; bases outside the gene matches: 1. The V gene's germline CDR1 is SGHRS and CDR2 YFSETQ. This chain's CDR3 is CASSLGLASYNEQFF. The CDR3, as DNA: TGCGCCAGCAGCTTGGGACTAGCTTCCTACAATGAGCAGTTCTTC.

This clonotype was seen only a few times. V is TRBV7-9 and J is TRBJ2-4, with D unclear. The V gene's germline CDR1 is SEHNR and CDR2 FQNEAQ (reference sequence). Trimming pared 4 bases from V and 3 bases from J, leaving 13 bases between. The CDR3 length is 15 residues. CDR3 amino acids: CASSSLSGHKNIQYF. The DNA for the CDR3 is TGTGCCAGCAGCTCGTTGTCCGGTCACAAAAACATTCAGTACTTC.

This clonotype was picked up many times. The rearrangement links TRBV7-9 to TRBJ2-1, with 9 bases aligning to TRBD2. The V and J ends lost 6 bases and 4 bases, in that order; junction bases with no gene match: 4. The CDR3 has 14 residues. Germline loops: CDR1 SEHNR, CDR2 FQNEAQ (reference sequence). The CDR3 sequence: CASSHSGGYNEQFF. In DNA, the CDR3 is TGTGCCAGCAGTCATAGCGGGGGTTACAATGAGCAGTTCTTC.

This clonotype has a count of ten or more. The CDR3 loop reads CASSYDGGPDTDTQYF. The DNA for the CDR3 is TGTGCCAGCAGTTACGACGGGGGGCCTGACACAGATACGCAGTATTTT. The chain is built from TRBV6-2 or TRBV6-3 and TRBJ2-3; a possible D gene is TRBD2 (7 bases). CDR3 length equals 16 residues. Germline CDR1 reads MNHEY; CDR2 reads SVGEGT. V was pared by 2 bases and J by 2 bases, with 14 bases between.

This clonotype was observed at least ten times. The CDR3 bases are TGCGCCAGCAGCTTGGTGGCAGACGGGAGGACCGATTTTATGCAGTACTTC. Protein sequence: CASSLVADGRTDFMQYF. This chain uses TRBV5-1 with TRBJ2-7, with 7 positions matching TRBD2. Looked up from germline, CDR1 is SGHRS and CDR2 is YFSETQ. The CDR3 consists of 17 residues. The V and J ends lost 0 bases and 9 bases, in that order; junction bases with no gene match: 18.

This clonotype was found many times. The J gene is TRBJ1-2, the V gene TRBV12-5; 7 positions match TRBD1. V shed 6 bases, J shed 2 bases, and the junction held 0 bases outside the gene matches. Germline-derived CDR1 and CDR2 are LGHNT and FRNRAP. This CDR3 is built from 12 residues. This CDR3 is CASGRGNYGYTF. The CDR3 coding sequence is TGTGCTAGTGGCAGGGGGAACTATGGCTACACCTTC.

This clonotype has just a few counts. The chain carries TRBV28 and TRBJ2-7; D is unclear. Trimming removed 6 bases from V and 5 bases from J, with 11 bases in between. Germline lookup yields CDR1 MDHEN and CDR2 SYDVKM. The CDR3 loop spans 12 amino acids. The DNA of the CDR3 is TGTGCCAGCAGCCTAACTCGCGACGAGCAGTACTTC. Its protein is CASSLTRDEQYF.

This clonotype was seen a few times. The gene calls are TRBV6-4 and TRBJ2-3; no clear D. CDR1 is MRHNA and CDR2 is SNTAGT in the germline V gene. The length of the CDR3 is 14 residues. V lost 0 bases to trimming and J lost 1 base, with 5 bases between them. CDR3 bases: TGTGCCAGCAGTGACTCCCTCCGCACAGATACGCAGTATTTT. This translates into CASSDSLRTDTQYF.

This clonotype occurred a few times. The chain recombines TRBV5-8 with TRBJ1-1; tentative D call: TRBD1 (5 bases). Germline V gene data show CDR1 as SGHTS and CDR2 as YDEGEE. Deletions cut 6 bases from V and 3 bases from J, with 15 bases between. The CDR3 contains 14 residues. DNA for the CDR3: TGTGCCAGCATCATTCTTGGGGCATACACTGAAGCTTTCTTT. Residues: CASIILGAYTEAFF.

This clonotype has only a few counts. The chain combines TRBV7-9 with TRBJ2-5; D not certain. V shed 5 bases and J shed 3 bases, with 10 bases lying between them. The germline gives CDR1 SEHNR, CDR2 FQNEAQ (reference sequence). The CDR3 covers 13 residues. The CDR3 reads CASSVSAEETQYF. The DNA for the CDR3 is TGTGCCAGCAGCGTCAGCGCCGAAGAGACCCAGTACTTC.

This clonotype was counted ten times or more. The chain combines TRBV5-1 with TRBJ2-5, with TRBD2 matching over 16 bases. After removal of 4 bases from V and 5 bases from J, the junction contained 8 bases not matched to a gene. This CDR3 is 17 amino acids long. Per the germline V gene, CDR1 is SGHRS and CDR2 is YFSETQ. The CDR3 DNA follows: TGCGCCAGCAGCCCCTTGGGACTAGCGGGAGGGTTGGAGACCCAGTACTTC. Amino acid sequence: CASSPLGLAGGLETQYF. The full variable domain, completed using reference TRBV5-1 and TRBJ2-5, is KAGVTQTPRYLIKTRGQQVTLSCSPISGHRSVSWYQQTPGQGLQFLFEYFSETQRNKGNFPGRFSGRQFSNSRSEMNVSTLELGDSALYLCASSPLGLAGGLETQYFGPGTRLLVL.

This clonotype was recorded many times. The rearrangement uses TRBV7-2 and TRBJ2-7; either TRBD1 or TRBD2 may supply D (5 bases each). The CDR3 covers 14 residues. The V end was cut by 4 bases, the J end by 4 bases, with 14 bases between. In germline, CDR1 is SGHTA, CDR2 FQGNSA. The CDR3 sequence: CASSSNRDAYEQYF. In DNA, the CDR3 is TGTGCCAGCAGCTCAAACCGGGACGCATACGAGCAGTACTTC.

As for this clonotype: This may come from a read error, since a much larger clone is one base off. The gene calls are TRBV28 and TRBJ2-3; D is ambiguous. CDR1 and CDR2 (germline): MDHEN, SYDVKM. The CDR3 runs to 15 residues. The CDR3 is CASSFRFGPTHTQYF. The DNA for the CDR3 is TGTGCCAGCAGTTTCCGTTTTGGACCCACACATACGCAGTATTTT.

This chain joins TRBV25-1 and TRBJ1-5; TRBD1 aligns across 8 bases. The junction had 5 bases not matched to a gene; V was cut back by 5 bases and J by 5 bases. The CDR3 consists of 14 residues. Germline lookup yields CDR1 MGHDK and CDR2 SYGVNS. The CDR3 nucleotides are TGTGCCAGCAGTCGGCAGGGGGCCTATCAGCCCCAGCATTTT. It codes for CASSRQGAYQPQHF.

This clonotype was counted ten times or more. The V call is TRBV19, the J call TRBJ2-3; D unresolved. Germline V gives CDR1 LNHDA, CDR2 SQIVND (reference sequence). Trimming removed 5 bases from V and 3 bases from J, with 12 bases in between. The length of the CDR3 is 14 residues. CDR3 residues: CASSVLLSTDTQYF. In DNA form, the CDR3 reads TGTGCCAGTAGTGTCCTTCTATCGACAGATACGCAGTATTTT.

This clonotype showed up many times. The rearrangement joins TRBV20-1 to TRBJ2-3; 12 nucleotides match TRBD2. V gave up 3 bases and J gave up 5 bases; unmatched junction bases: 12. Germline CDR1 reads DFQATT; CDR2 reads SNEGSKA (reference sequence). The CDR3 covers 17 residues. CDR3 region: CSARMPLLAGGIDTQYF. CDR3 nucleotide sequence: TGCAGTGCTAGGATGCCTCTTCTAGCGGGAGGGATAGATACGCAGTATTTT.

This clonotype showed up many times. This chain joins TRBV27 and TRBJ2-7; TRBD2 agrees at 11 bases. The junction had 10 bases not matched to a gene; V was cut back by 4 bases and J by 5 bases. The CDR3 contains 16 residues. Germline V gene lookup returns CDR1 MNHEY and CDR2 SMNVEV (reference sequence). Here the CDR3 DNA reads TGTGCCAGCAGTTCGGGACTAGCGGAGGGGGGACACGAGCAGTACTTC. Amino acid sequence: CASSSGLAEGGHEQYF.

At least ten counts were recorded for this clonotype. V usage is TRBV20-1 and J usage is TRBJ2-1; 7 nucleotides line up with TRBD1. The CDR3 loop spans 15 amino acids. Germline values: CDR1 DFQATT, CDR2 SNEGSKA (reference sequence). The trim removed 6 bases at V and 0 bases at J, leaving 8 bases unmatched. CDR3: CSAQGQSHSYNEQFF. In DNA form, the CDR3 reads TGCAGTGCCCAGGGACAGAGTCACTCCTACAATGAGCAGTTCTTC.

This clonotype occurred a few times. The J gene is TRBJ2-1, the V gene TRBV12-3 or TRBV12-4; possibly TRBD1 or TRBD2 for D (5 bases each). This CDR3 has 14 residues. Trimming removed 3 bases at V and 7 bases at J, with 13 bases between. The CDR3 region is CASSFWDPENEQFF. As DNA, the CDR3 is TGTGCCAGCAGTTTTTGGGACCCAGAGAATGAGCAGTTCTTC.

This clonotype has ten or more counts. The CDR3 protein is CATSRTGGADTQYF. CDR3 DNA: TGTGCCACCAGCAGAACAGGGGGCGCAGATACGCAGTATTTT. This chain uses TRBV15 with TRBJ2-3, with 9 bases matching TRBD1. This CDR3 has 14 residues. CDR1 is LNHNV, CDR2 YYDKDF, per germline (reference sequence). V lost 2 bases to trimming and J lost 4 bases; unmatched junction nucleotides: 1.

With regard to this clonotype: A single base separates this from a much larger clone, so it may be a read error. Since the CDR3 does not end with the conserved phenylalanine or tryptophan, this likely comes from a read error. V and J are TRBV12-3 or TRBV12-4 and TRBJ2-5, with TRBD2 matching over 7 bases. The CDR3 runs 15 residues. V dropped 5 bases and J dropped 0; count of bases not matched to a gene: 6. The CDR3 region has the DNA TGTGCCAGCAGTCCGGGACTAAGGTACCAAGAGACCCAGTACTCC. Protein product: CASSPGLRYQETQYS.

The table lists this clonotype with a few counts. The chain is built from TRBV18 and TRBJ2-7, with TRBD2 as a possible D gene (6 bases). Germline V gives CDR1 KGHSH, CDR2 LQKENI. The CDR3 contains 15 residues. Trimming pared 0 bases from V and 2 bases from J, leaving 11 bases between. CDR3 residues: CASSPPVGGTYEQYF. CDR3 sequence (DNA): TGTGCCAGCTCACCACCGGTGGGGGGTACCTACGAGCAGTACTTC.

This clonotype showed up many times. The chain employs TRBV29-1 and TRBJ2-5; D is unclear. CDR1 SQVTM and CDR2 ANQGSEA come from the germline V gene. The V and J ends lost 4 bases and 0 bases respectively, with 6 bases between them. The CDR3 covers 12 residues. Here the CDR3 DNA reads TGCAGCGTTGGGACCTACCAAGAGACCCAGTACTTC. Translating it yields CSVGTYQETQYF.